Sequencing of this TCR beta chain was carried out in a study of Ad26.COV2.S vaccination and SARS-CoV-2 variants (dated by TCRdb to 2020 to 2023). For the wider study: Vaccine-arm donors came from COV1001, a multicentre, randomized, double-blind, placebo-controlled phase I-IIa trial of Ad26.COV2.S in healthy adults. Ad26.COV2.S was administered intramuscularly at 5 x 10^10 or 1 x 10^11 viral particles, either as a single shot or as two shots given 56 days apart. Sequencing of the TCRbeta repertoire served to evaluate the specificity and breadth of SARS-CoV-2-reactive T cell receptors following Ad26.COV2.S vaccination. A total of approximately 32 samples were included in the TCR-sequenced set, comprising around 20 Ad26.COV2.S vaccine recipients, 5 placebo recipients and 8 SARS-CoV-2 convalescent individuals. Trial participants were randomized into five groups of five: low-dose or high-dose Ad26.COV2.S given once or twice, or placebo on both occasions. Blinding of investigators to trial group allocation was maintained during experiments and outcome assessment.

CDR1 and CDR2 (SGHTA, FQGNSA) derive from the germline V gene. The cysteine opens and the phenylalanine closes a CDR3 of 14 amino acids. The read is trimmed to its CDR3 DNA, 42 bases read in frame from base 1. Unmatched junction bases come to 9, with V trimmed by 7 bases and J by 6 bases. A remark on this clone: This receptor's antigen is unknown. No base quality values were provided; no much bigger clone lies one nucleotide off.

The immunoSEQ Assay was the method used to sequence TCRbeta CDR3 regions. After extraction, genomic DNA underwent amplification by bias-controlled multiplex PCR, followed by high-throughput sequencing. The published analysis was carried out like this. To quantify the absolute abundance of every unique TCRbeta CDR3 region, sequences were collapsed and filtered. Usable DNA was measured by amplifying reference genes present in all nucleated cells, and TCRbeta template counts were normalized to that usable DNA to estimate T cell fraction. Repertoire TCRs were annotated as SARS-CoV-2-specific by exact matching of V gene, CDR3 amino acid sequence and J gene to a known reactive TCR set. The reference SARS-CoV-2 TCR set was obtained from MIRA and was filtered for enrichment in COVID-19-positive ImmuneCODE repertoires, whereby public or cross-reactive TCRs were removed. Using the MIRA antigens, annotated TCRs were further analysed by specific ORF or by position within an ORF. Breadth was defined as annotated unique rearrangements over total unique productive rearrangements; depth was the summed frequency of those rearrangements. Two-sided Wilcoxon rank-sum tests were applied when comparing TCR breadth between groups. Sourced from immuneACCESS, this table was stored by TCRdb with only in-frame sequences that have V and J called. A share of the clones is absent; for the studies checked, an unresolved V gene accounts for under half, and the remainder has no known explanation. V, J and clone size are those of that table, while D and trimming were read from the DNA. Across this sample there are 510,000 or so clones, with roughly 87% seen only once. The top ten clonotypes cover roughly 13% of the sample.

The treatment or condition label of this sample denotes: about 20 received Ad26.COV2.S at low or high dose, single or two shots; 5 received placebo; per-sample allocation not given. Repertoires of vaccine and placebo recipients were sequenced from samples taken on day 63 after the first injection. Between 29 July and 7 August 2020, Cohort 1b enrolled some 25 adults aged 18-55 years at one site in Boston, USA. Ad26.COV2.S was a replication-incompetent adenovirus type 26 vector expressing a prefusion-stabilized SARS-CoV-2 spike protein from the original Wuhan strain. What the work shows at the level of the full study, not this receptor alone: Comparable non-spike TCR breadth was observed between vaccine and placebo recipients, consistent with only spike being contained in the vaccine. Compared with placebo recipients, Ad26.COV2.S recipients showed higher spike-specific TCR breadth (P = 0.0014). After vaccination, substantial breadth of spike-specific CD8+ and CD4+ T cell responses was reported. The study lacked the statistical power to compare responses across vaccine doses or regimens. According to the authors, total T cell responses may have been underestimated by the TCR breadth and depth analyses.

The chain is made from TRBV7-2 and TRBJ1-2, with 9 bases matching TRBD1. The origin of this receptor is a person between 18 and 65 years old who received the Ad26.COV2.S COVID-19 vaccine or a placebo. This specimen consisted of peripheral blood, obtained in a trial of Ad26.COV2.S vaccine versus placebo. The CDR3 amino acid sequence is: CASTSRGTGHGYTF. The DNA reads TGTGCCAGCACCTCTAGGGGGACAGGGCATGGCTACACCTTC.